The 5 T cell receptor beta chains presented below share a single source sample, sequenced in a study of blood T cell repertoires in COVID-19. Libraries were prepared by immunoSEQ multiplex PCR; TCRdb keeps only in-frame clonotypes and omits some of them. This sample has 120,000 or so clones, with about 92% found just once. The specimen was peripheral blood. These receptors originate from a man aged 55 to 70 with COVID-19, enrolled during active disease.

The V and J genes are TRBV10-2 and TRBJ1-1; D unresolved. Germline CDR1 is WSHSY and CDR2 is SAAADI. The ends were cut back, 9 bases at V and 0 bases at J, with 14 bases in the middle. The CDR3 runs to 14 residues. CDR3 nucleotide sequence: TGCGCCAGTACGAGTCAAATTATGAACACTGAAGCTTTCTTT. Translation: CASTSQIMNTEAFF.

This clone showed up just a few times. This chain links TRBV28 with TRBJ2-6; 12 bases are shared with TRBD2. CDR1 and CDR2 (germline): MDHEN, SYDVKM. The CDR3 covers 18 residues. V lost 6 bases to trimming and J lost 2 bases; unmatched junction nucleotides: 8. The CDR3 region is CASRELAGGPPGANVLTF. The CDR3 DNA reads as TGTGCCAGCAGGGAGCTAGCGGGAGGGCCTCCTGGGGCCAACGTCCTGACTTTC.

The chain uses TRBV6-2 or TRBV6-3 and TRBJ2-2, with D maybe TRBD2 (6 bases). This CDR3 is built from 14 residues. CDR1 MNHEY and CDR2 SVGEGT come from the germline V gene. Trimming shortened V by 2 bases and J by 3 bases, and 7 bases separated the two germline ends. The CDR3 region has the DNA TGTGCCAGCAGTTACAGGAGGGACACCGGGGAGCTGTTTTTT. This codes for CASSYRRDTGELFF.

The chain carries TRBV24-1 and TRBJ2-1; 8 bases match TRBD2. Germline values: CDR1 KGHDR, CDR2 SFDVKD. The junction had 16 bases not matched to a gene; V was cut back by 4 bases and J by 9 bases. CDR3 size: 17 residues. The DNA for the CDR3 is TGTGCCACCAGTGACACTACGGGGGGGACCCTGGAGGGTGAGCAGTTCTTC. Protein: CATSDTTGGTLEGEQFF.

The gene calls are TRBV7-2 and TRBJ1-3; D unclear. The V end lost 5 bases, the J end lost 0 bases, and 8 bases lay between the germline ends. This CDR3 comprises 14 residues. Germline assignment: CDR1 SGHTA and CDR2 FQGNSA. The CDR3 loop is CASSPRDSGNTIYF. The CDR3 DNA follows: TGTGCCAGCAGCCCCCGAGACTCTGGAAACACCATATATTTT.